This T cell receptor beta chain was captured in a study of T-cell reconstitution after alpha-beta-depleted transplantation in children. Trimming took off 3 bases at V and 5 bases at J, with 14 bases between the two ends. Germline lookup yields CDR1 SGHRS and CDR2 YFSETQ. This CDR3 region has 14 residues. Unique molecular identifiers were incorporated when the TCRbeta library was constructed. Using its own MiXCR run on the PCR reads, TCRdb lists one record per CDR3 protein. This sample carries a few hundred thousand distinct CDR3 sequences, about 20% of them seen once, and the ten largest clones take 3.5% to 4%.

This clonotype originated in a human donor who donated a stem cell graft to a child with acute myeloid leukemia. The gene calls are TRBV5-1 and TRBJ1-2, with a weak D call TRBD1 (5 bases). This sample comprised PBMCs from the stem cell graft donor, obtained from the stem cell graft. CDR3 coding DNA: TGCGCCAGCAGCTCGGATGGGGGTGGGTATGGCTACACCTTC. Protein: CASSSDGGGYGYTF.